The text below deals with one T cell receptor beta chain. What it recognizes is unknown. In germline, CDR1 is SGHNT, CDR2 YYREEE (reference sequence). V dropped 0 bases and J dropped 6 bases, with 10 bases sitting between them. CDR3 size: 13 residues. This sample was included in a study of T cell responses to AZD1222 COVID-19 vaccine. Overall study results and limits: Increased Spike-specific TCR breadth and depth were observed after two AZD1222 doses. There were mostly white British donors and more females than males, and clonal diversity was possibly underestimated.

Only in-frame clones appear in the TCRdb table, and some are missing; sequencing was by immunoSEQ multiplex PCR. The profile shows about 140,000 clones, about nine tenths of them singletons. The TCR sequence derives from an adult who received the AZD1222 COVID-19 vaccine. The V call is TRBV5-4, the J call TRBJ2-7; no clear D. Specimen: peripheral blood, collected 28 days after the second AZD1222 dose. The CDR3 here is CASSLGPQREQYF. CDR3 bases: TGTGCCAGCAGCTTGGGGCCCCAACGCGAGCAGTACTTC.